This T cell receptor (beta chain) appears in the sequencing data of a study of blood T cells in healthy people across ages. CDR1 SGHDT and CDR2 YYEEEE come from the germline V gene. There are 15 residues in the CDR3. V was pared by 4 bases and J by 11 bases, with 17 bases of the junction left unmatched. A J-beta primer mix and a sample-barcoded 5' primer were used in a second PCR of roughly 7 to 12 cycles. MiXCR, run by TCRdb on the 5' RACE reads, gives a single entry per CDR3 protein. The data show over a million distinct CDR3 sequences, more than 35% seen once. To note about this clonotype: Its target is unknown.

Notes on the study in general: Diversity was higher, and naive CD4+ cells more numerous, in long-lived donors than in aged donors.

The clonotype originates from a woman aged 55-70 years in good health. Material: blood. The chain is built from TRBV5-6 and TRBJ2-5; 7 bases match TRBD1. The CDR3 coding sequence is TGTGCCAGCAGCCGACAGGGCGTCGGCTACAATGAGCAGTACTTC. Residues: CASSRQGVGYNEQYF. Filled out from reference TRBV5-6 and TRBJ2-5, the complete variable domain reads DAGVTQSPTHLIKTRGQQVTLRCSPKSGHDTVSWYQQALGQGPQFIFQYYEEEERQRGNFPDRFSGHQFPNYSSELNVNALLLGDSALYLCASSRQGVGYNEQYFGPGTRLLVL.